The rows below give T cell receptor beta chains drawn from one sample of a study of T cell responses to AZD1222 COVID-19 vaccine. TCRdb's copy holds only in-frame clones and misses some; the assay was immunoSEQ multiplex PCR. This table holds approximately 190,000 clones, around 86% found once. Specimen: peripheral blood, collected on day 0 of MenACWY control vaccination. All receptors derive from an adult in good health. Each CDR3 is given with its conserved first and last residue. The order of the fields is clone size, D gene, V gene, J gene, CDR3 protein, CDR3 DNA. D genes are given only for firm matches. Expanded clones get a size class; other rows say once, few or many, or leave the size out.

NA	NA	TRBV19	TRBJ1-6	CASSMPQTVGNSPLHF	TGTGCCAGTAGTATGCCGCAGACAGTGGGGAATTCACCCCTCCACTTT
NA	TRBD1	TRBV28	TRBJ1-2	CASSSSDRARYGYTF	TGTGCCAGCAGCTCCTCGGACAGGGCACGCTATGGCTACACCTTC
NA	NA	TRBV9	TRBJ1-1	CASSSPNTEAFF	TGTGCCAGCAGCTCTCCGAACACTGAAGCTTTCTTT
few	NA	TRBV10-3	TRBJ1-1	CATIVQLNTEAFF	TGTGCCACCATTGTACAGTTGAACACTGAAGCTTTCTTT
NA	NA	TRBV6-1	TRBJ2-3	CASSESLNTQYF	TGTGCCAGCAGTGAAAGCCTAAATACGCAGTATTTT
once	NA	TRBV27	TRBJ1-1	CATRRGVLSTEAFF	TGTGCCACCCGGAGGGGCGTACTTAGTACTGAAGCTTTCTTT
NA	NA	TRBV14	TRBJ1-5	CASSQGGGIQPQHF	TGTGCCAGCAGCCAAGGAGGGGGGATTCAGCCCCAGCATTTT
NA	NA	TRBV7-9	TRBJ1-2	CASSLGPNYGYTF	TGTGCCAGCAGCTTGGGTCCTAACTATGGCTACACCTTC
NA	NA	TRBV28	TRBJ1-1	CASNYPRGEAFF	TGTGCCAGTAACTACCCTCGGGGTGAAGCTTTCTTT
NA	TRBD1	TRBV27	TRBJ1-2	CASSLTGPIGYTF	TGTGCCAGCAGTTTGACAGGGCCGATCGGCTACACCTTC
NA	NA	TRBV3-1/TRBV3-2	TRBJ2-1	CASSQGRQAPYNEQFF	TGTGCCAGCAGCCAAGGTCGACAGGCCCCCTACAATGAGCAGTTCTTC
once	TRBD2	TRBV30	TRBJ2-2	CAWSVLFGGGAGELFF	TGTGCCTGGAGTGTACTCTTTGGCGGGGGGGCCGGGGAGCTGTTTTTT
NA	NA	TRBV28	TRBJ2-1	CASSPQGYNEQFF	TGTGCCAGCAGTCCACAGGGCTACAATGAGCAGTTCTTC
NA	TRBD1	TRBV2	TRBJ1-1	CASSFLPGQGGDAEAFF	TGTGCCAGCAGTTTCCTTCCGGGACAGGGGGGGGATGCTGAAGCTTTCTTT
NA	NA	TRBV5-4	TRBJ2-7	CASSFAGSYEQYF	TGTGCCAGCAGCTTTGCCGGCTCCTACGAGCAGTACTTC
NA	NA	TRBV19	TRBJ2-7	CASSETPSSYEQYF	TGTGCCAGTAGCGAGACTCCGAGCTCCTACGAGCAGTACTTC